The rows below give T cell receptor beta chains drawn from one sample of a study of cytomegalovirus exposure and HLA in healthy donors. Data came from immunoSEQ multiplex PCR; TCRdb stores just in-frame clones and leaves some out. The data show tens of thousands of clones, under 9% seen once. Sequenced sample: PBMCs. The receptors originated from a middle-aged man in good health and CMV-seronegative. Each CDR3 is given with its conserved first and last residue. D genes are given only for firm matches. Size values are once, few and many counts, or a class for expanded clones, and some rows have none.

size: NA; J: TRBJ2-1; D: TRBD2; V: TRBV7-8; DNA: TGTGCCAGCAGCCCGAGGACTAGAGGGTACGGTGAGCAGTTCTTC; CDR3: CASSPRTRGYGEQFF
size: NA; J: TRBJ2-1; D: NA; V: TRBV5-8; DNA: TGTGCCAGCAGCCAGCTCCGACACGACAATGAGCAGTTCTTC; CDR3: CASSQLRHDNEQFF
size: NA; J: TRBJ1-1; D: TRBD1; V: TRBV11-3; DNA: TGTGCCAGCACCCTTCCCCCGGGACAGGGAGTTAAGGGCACTGAAGCTTTCTTT; CDR3: CASTLPPGQGVKGTEAFF
size: few; J: TRBJ1-5; D: NA; V: TRBV6-1; DNA: TGTGCCAGCACCCCCAGGAGCGGTCAGCCCCAGCATTTT; CDR3: CASTPRSGQPQHF
size: NA; J: TRBJ1-1; D: TRBD1; V: TRBV19; DNA: TGTGCCAGTAGGAAGGGACAGATGAACACTGAAGCTTTCTTT; CDR3: CASRKGQMNTEAFF
size: NA; J: TRBJ1-2; D: TRBD1; V: TRBV28; DNA: TGTGCCAGCAGGGGGACAGTCTTCTATGGCTACACCTTC; CDR3: CASRGTVFYGYTF
size: few; J: TRBJ2-3; D: TRBD2; V: TRBV7-9; DNA: TGTGCCAGCAGCAGCAGGGGACTAGAGGGAACAGATACGCAGTATTTT; CDR3: CASSSRGLEGTDTQYF
size: few; J: TRBJ2-7; D: NA; V: TRBV5-8; DNA: TGTGCCAGCACCCTAGCCAGGCGCGAGCAGTACTTC; CDR3: CASTLARREQYF
size: few; J: TRBJ2-7; D: NA; V: TRBV27; DNA: TGTGCCAGCAGCCTCCTGCTGGGCCAATCCTACGAGCAGTACTTC; CDR3: CASSLLLGQSYEQYF
size: NA; J: TRBJ2-1; D: NA; V: TRBV6-6; DNA: TGTGCCAGCACCGACGGAGGCTATGAGCAGTTCTTC; CDR3: CASTDGGYEQFF
size: NA; J: TRBJ2-1; D: TRBD2; V: TRBV5-1; DNA: TGCGCCAGCAGCTTGGTGGGAGGGCTTAACAATGAGCAGTTCTTC; CDR3: CASSLVGGLNNEQFF
size: few; J: TRBJ2-1; D: TRBD2; V: TRBV6-1; DNA: TGTGCCAGCAGTTGGACTAGCGGGAGTTATGAGCAGTTCTTC; CDR3: CASSWTSGSYEQFF
size: few; J: TRBJ1-2; D: NA; V: TRBV18; DNA: TGTGCCAGCTCAGGGCAGGGCGGCGGCTACACCTTC; CDR3: CASSGQGGGYTF
size: few; J: TRBJ2-1; D: TRBD2; V: TRBV27; DNA: TGTGCCAGCACCGTTAGCGGGGGTTACAATGAGCAGTTCTTC; CDR3: CASTVSGGYNEQFF
size: few; J: TRBJ1-3; D: NA; V: TRBV5-6; DNA: TGTGCCAGCAGCTTGACAGCTGGTGGAAACACCATATATTTT; CDR3: CASSLTAGGNTIYF
size: NA; J: TRBJ2-3; D: TRBD2; V: TRBV29-1; DNA: TGCAGCGTTCTCCTAGCGGGGGATTATAGCACAGATACGCAGTATTTT; CDR3: CSVLLAGDYSTDTQYF
size: few; J: TRBJ2-5; D: NA; V: TRBV13; DNA: TGTGCCAGCAGCATCAGGCAGTACCAAGAGACCCAGTACTTC; CDR3: CASSIRQYQETQYF
size: few; J: TRBJ1-2; D: NA; V: TRBV30; DNA: TGTGCCTGGAGTGTAGCCTCCGCTGAAACCTTC; CDR3: CAWSVASAETF
size: NA; J: TRBJ1-1; D: TRBD1; V: TRBV18; DNA: TGTGCCAGCTCGCCAAAACAGGGGTACGGTGAAGCTTTCTTT; CDR3: CASSPKQGYGEAFF
size: NA; J: TRBJ2-7; D: TRBD1; V: TRBV7-2; DNA: TGTGCCAGCAGCTTTACAGGGGTCGGCTCCTACGAGCAGTACTTC; CDR3: CASSFTGVGSYEQYF
size: NA; J: TRBJ2-7; D: TRBD2; V: TRBV15; DNA: TGTGCCACCAGCGGACGGACTAGCAACTGGGGCGAGCAGTACTTC; CDR3: CATSGRTSNWGEQYF
size: NA; J: TRBJ1-6; D: NA; V: TRBV19; DNA: TGTGCCAGTAGTATGCGGGGGGATTTCCACTTT; CDR3: CASSMRGDFHF
size: NA; J: TRBJ1-6; D: TRBD1; V: TRBV19; DNA: TGTGCCAGTAGTGGGCAGGGGGTCTCACCCCTCCACTTT; CDR3: CASSGQGVSPLHF
size: NA; J: TRBJ2-7; D: NA; V: TRBV7-9; DNA: TGTGCCAGCAGCGACTATACCGGGAGCTTCGAGCAGTACTTC; CDR3: CASSDYTGSFEQYF
size: NA; J: TRBJ2-2; D: TRBD2; V: TRBV18; DNA: TGTGCCAGCTCACCCAGACTAGCGGGGGCCACCAACACCGGGGAGCTGTTTTTT; CDR3: CASSPRLAGATNTGELFF
size: NA; J: TRBJ2-7; D: TRBD2; V: TRBV10-3; DNA: TGTGCCGCGGGAACACTAGCGGGGGACCCCTACGAGCAGTACTTC; CDR3: CAAGTLAGDPYEQYF
size: few; J: TRBJ1-3; D: TRBD1; V: TRBV10-3; DNA: TGTGCCATCCAGGGGGCAGGGAACACCATATATTTT; CDR3: CAIQGAGNTIYF
size: few; J: TRBJ2-1; D: NA; V: TRBV7-2; DNA: TGTGCCAGCAGCTTACTGGGGCAGGGGAGGGGTGAGCAGTTCTTC; CDR3: CASSLLGQGRGEQFF
size: NA; J: TRBJ1-1; D: TRBD1; V: TRBV2; DNA: TGTGCCAGCAGTGAGATGGGACAGGGGAACACTGAAGCTTTCTTT; CDR3: CASSEMGQGNTEAFF
size: NA; J: TRBJ2-7; D: TRBD1; V: TRBV28; DNA: TGTGCCAGCGCCTGGGACAGATCCTACGAGCAGTACTTC; CDR3: CASAWDRSYEQYF
size: NA; J: TRBJ2-7; D: TRBD2; V: TRBV2; DNA: TGTGCCAGCAGTGAATGGGGGTTACTAGCGGGAGCGTACGAGCAGTACTTC; CDR3: CASSEWGLLAGAYEQYF
size: few; J: TRBJ2-7; D: TRBD2; V: TRBV7-2; DNA: TGTGCCAGCAGCCAGGGACTAGCGATGTACGAGCAGTACTTC; CDR3: CASSQGLAMYEQYF
size: many; J: TRBJ2-1; D: TRBD2; V: TRBV4-2; DNA: TGTGCCAGCAGCCTCTTCGGAGGGAGGGGAGAACACAATGAGCAGTTCTTC; CDR3: CASSLFGGRGEHNEQFF